The table lists the clone carrying this T cell receptor (beta chain) with a count of one. Its cognate antigen is unknown. Profiled with immunoSEQ multiplex PCR; TCRdb holds only in-frame clones, not every one. The table records around 2.1 million clones, under 97% of them present only once. These data come from a study of shared clonotypes between healthy human individuals. Study summary: Each donor contributed plates that comprised three CD4 naive, three CD4 memory, two CD8 naive and one CD8 memory.

Study outcomes and limitations: Naive subsets tended to show greater estimated richness than memory subsets.

CDR1 and CDR2 from the germline V gene are MNHNS and SASEGT. The CDR3 runs 15 residues. The germline V and J ends were trimmed by 8 bases and 0 bases, with 16 bases remaining between them. This TCR was sampled from a man younger than 35 in good health. The sequencing sample was made of naive CD4+ T cells sorted from blood. Subset noted: CD45RA+ positively selected. The rearrangement joins TRBV6-1 to TRBJ1-1; maybe TRBD1 (5 bases). CDR3 region: CASSYEWGMNTEAFF. Written as DNA, the CDR3 is TGTGCCAGCTCTTACGAGTGGGGCATGAACACTGAAGCTTTCTTT.